This T cell receptor beta chain was recovered during a study of identifying expanded T cells in peripheral blood. The data were produced by immunoSEQ multiplex PCR, yet TCRdb's version contains in-frame clones alone and is incomplete. The data contain 91,000 or so clones, roughly 90% of them seen just once; the ten biggest clones take up 3% to 5%. On this clone: Its antigen is unidentified.

General observations from the study: Clone count variance between approximately two-week samples rose with total template count. Differentially abundant clones: about 1.3 between replicates, around 16 at around 14 days, 18 to 20 at four.

No infections or other immune events were documented during collection. CDR1 and CDR2 from the germline V gene are SGDLS and YYNGEE. The CDR3 runs 12 residues. Trimming pared 0 bases from V and 10 bases from J, leaving 7 bases between. This rearrangement joins TRBV9 to TRBJ2-2, with D hard to call. Sequenced: blood. The receptor was isolated from a person between 18 and 69 years old in good health. The CDR3 DNA sequence: TGTGCCAGCAGCGTAGTCACAGCGGAGCTGTTTTTT. Residues: CASSVVTAELFF.